The 25 T cell receptor beta chains reported below all come from one sample, sequenced in a study of T cell responses to AZD1222 COVID-19 vaccine. Profiled with immunoSEQ multiplex PCR; TCRdb holds only in-frame clones, not every one. The sample consists of about 110,000 clones, about 95% of them appearing once. The material sequenced was peripheral blood, taken 28 days after the second AZD1222 dose. These receptors originate from an adult who received the AZD1222 COVID-19 vaccine.

The chain combines TRBV3-1 (or the pseudogene TRBV3-2) with TRBJ1-5, with D possibly being TRBD1 (5 bases). The V and J ends lost 1 base and 1 base respectively, with 8 bases between them. The CDR3 has 15 residues. Germline-derived CDR1 and CDR2 are LGHDT and YNNKEL (reference sequence). The CDR3 DNA reads as TGTGCCAGCAGCCAAGGACAGCCGAGCAATCAGCCCCAGCATTTT. It yields the protein CASSQGQPSNQPQHF.

The chain joins TRBV5-1 to TRBJ1-5; no definite D call. Germline assignment: CDR1 SGHRS and CDR2 YFSETQ. Between the trimmed V and J ends, which lost 0 bases and 1 base, there was a span of 5 bases. CDR3 length equals 14 residues. In nucleotides, the CDR3 is TGCGCCAGCAGCTTGGGCATCAGCAATCAGCCCCAGCATTTT. Protein sequence: CASSLGISNQPQHF.

V is TRBV14 and J is TRBJ1-2; D gene ambiguous. V lost 2 bases and J lost 4, with 20 bases in between. The CDR3 covers 17 residues. CDR1 and CDR2 (germline): SGHDN, FVKESK. The CDR3 DNA sequence: TGTGCCAGCAGCCAAAATTTCCTCCGACCGCCACCCTATGGCTACACCTTC. Translated: CASSQNFLRPPPYGYTF.

This clone was counted a single time. The chain couples TRBV5-4 to TRBJ1-2, with a weak D call TRBD1 (6 bases). Germline V gene data show CDR1 as SGHNT and CDR2 as YYREEE (reference sequence). Trimming took off 5 bases at V and 2 bases at J, with 16 bases between the two ends. The CDR3 has 15 residues. The chain's CDR3 is CASSLDPGQNYGYTF. CDR3 in DNA: TGTGCCAGCAGTCTTGATCCAGGACAGAACTATGGCTACACCTTC.

The chain has TRBV27 and TRBJ2-7; 9 nucleotides agree with TRBD2. V was clipped by 6 bases and J by 2 bases; unmatched bases: 8. Per the germline V gene, CDR1 is MNHEY and CDR2 is SMNVEV (reference sequence). This CDR3 contains 15 residues. In DNA, the CDR3 is TGTGCCAGCAGCTCAGGACTAGCGAAAGCCTACGAGCAGTACTTC. Protein: CASSSGLAKAYEQYF.

The chain joins TRBV19 to TRBJ2-7; 7 bases agree with TRBD1. V gave up 9 bases and J gave up 3 bases; unmatched junction bases: 8. Germline loops: CDR1 LNHDA, CDR2 SQIVND (reference sequence). The CDR3 is 13 amino acids. The CDR3 DNA sequence: TGTGCCAGCGGAGTGGGACAGCTCTACGAGCAGTACTTC. Its translation: CASGVGQLYEQYF.

The chain uses TRBV11-2 and TRBJ1-1; the D gene is possibly TRBD1 (5 bases). The CDR3 is made up of 14 amino acids. CDR1 SGHAT and CDR2 FQNNGV come from the germline V gene. Trimming cost V 1 base and J 5 bases, with 11 bases left between them. The CDR3 spells CASSLVQGATEAFF. The CDR3 DNA follows: TGTGCCAGCAGCTTAGTCCAAGGGGCTACTGAAGCTTTCTTT. Combining the CDR3 with reference TRBV11-2 and TRBJ1-1 gives the whole variable domain EAGVAQSPRYKIIEKRQSVAFWCNPISGHATLYWYQQILGQGPKLLIQFQNNGVVDDSQLPKDRFSAERLKGVDSTLKIQPAKLEDSAVYLCASSLVQGATEAFFGQGTRLTVV.

The chain combines TRBV6-5 with TRBJ1-1, with a weak D call TRBD1 (6 bases). V lost 5 bases and J 4 bases, leaving 17 bases between the germline ends. Germline CDR1 MNHEY, CDR2 SVGAGI. The CDR3 is made up of 15 amino acids. The CDR3 spells CASSTNRAVGTEAFF. The DNA of the CDR3 is TGTGCCAGCAGTACTAACAGGGCTGTGGGCACTGAAGCTTTCTTT.

The chain recombines TRBV3-1 (or the pseudogene TRBV3-2) with TRBJ1-2; D is unclear. Germline V gene lookup returns CDR1 LGHDT and CDR2 YNNKEL (reference sequence). Trimming shortened V by 4 bases and J by 2 bases, and 17 bases separated the two germline ends. The CDR3 length is 16 residues. Here the CDR3 DNA reads TGTGCCAGCAGCCCCCCCACACGTTGGGCAAACTATGGCTACACCTTC. Its protein is CASSPPTRWANYGYTF.

The rearrangement uses TRBV7-9 and TRBJ1-1, with D unclear. Germline CDR1 is SEHNR and CDR2 is FQNEAQ (reference sequence). This CDR3 comprises 14 residues. V was pared by 2 bases and J by 2 bases, with 9 bases between. This CDR3 reads CASSLRAANTEAFF. The CDR3 nucleotides read TGTGCCAGCAGCTTACGTGCCGCCAACACTGAAGCTTTCTTT.

This chain uses TRBV19 with TRBJ1-1, with 7 bases aligning to TRBD1. The V gene end was trimmed by 5 bases and the J gene end by 1 base; junction bases not matched to a gene: 13. The CDR3 is made up of 17 amino acids. Germline CDR1 is LNHDA and CDR2 is SQIVND (reference sequence). CDR3 in amino acids: CASSWSGQTGGNTEAFF. DNA of the CDR3: TGTGCCAGTAGTTGGTCGGGACAGACGGGGGGGAACACTGAAGCTTTCTTT.

This rearrangement joins TRBV3-1 (or the pseudogene TRBV3-2) to TRBJ2-1; D remains ambiguous. In germline, CDR1 is LGHDT, CDR2 YNNKEL (reference sequence). The CDR3 length is 17 residues. Trimming stripped 0 bases from V and 0 bases from J, with 12 bases between. CDR3: CASSQDLSHSSYNEQFF. DNA of the CDR3: TGTGCCAGCAGCCAAGATCTGAGTCACAGCTCCTACAATGAGCAGTTCTTC.

As to this clone: The junction departs from germline at one end; a sequencing error may be responsible. The gene calls are TRBV19 and TRBJ1-1; no clear D. Germline assignment: CDR1 LNHDA and CDR2 SQIVND (reference sequence). The CDR3 spans 14 residues. In nucleotides, the CDR3 is TGTGCCAGTAACTCTAACCCGCTGAACTCTGAAGCTTTCTTT. It specifies CASNSNPLNSEAFF.

The V and J genes are TRBV13 and TRBJ1-1; D is unresolved. Per germline, CDR1 PRHDT and CDR2 FYEKMQ (reference sequence). Trimming stripped 2 bases from V and 2 bases from J, with 9 bases between. CDR3 length equals 14 residues. CDR3 protein: CASSLQPYNTEAFF. The CDR3 DNA reads TGTGCCAGCAGCTTACAGCCGTACAACACTGAAGCTTTCTTT.

The chain uses TRBV7-2 and TRBJ1-1; D unclear. The CDR3 is made up of 14 amino acids. Germline values: CDR1 SGHTA, CDR2 FQGNSA. V was shortened by 1 base and J by 11 bases, with 17 bases between the two germline ends. The CDR3 sequence: CASSLGPFSGMAFF. CDR3 in DNA: TGTGCCAGCAGCTTAGGCCCCTTCAGCGGAATGGCTTTCTTT.

The chain has TRBV5-1 and TRBJ2-3; 14 positions agree with TRBD2. The germline gives CDR1 SGHRS, CDR2 YFSETQ. The CDR3 runs 17 residues. Losses at the gene ends were 2 bases for V and 4 bases for J; bases not matched to a gene: 6. The chain's CDR3 is CASSLAGLAGVADTQYF. The CDR3 nucleotides read TGCGCCAGCAGCTTAGCGGGACTAGCGGGAGTGGCAGATACGCAGTATTTT.

The gene calls are TRBV7-6 and TRBJ1-1; possibly TRBD1 for D (5 bases). Germline lookup yields CDR1 SGHVS and CDR2 FNYEAQ. There are 15 residues in the CDR3. V was clipped by 1 base and J by 1 base, with 10 bases between them. For the CDR3, the DNA is TGTGCCAGCAGCTTAGTTTGGGGCCAGAACACTGAAGCTTTCTTT. Residues: CASSLVWGQNTEAFF.

The chain carries TRBV5-1 and TRBJ1-1, with D perhaps TRBD1 (6 bases). CDR1 and CDR2 from the germline V gene are SGHRS and YFSETQ. There are 15 residues in the CDR3. Trimming left V 3 bases short and J 0 bases short, with 12 bases between. The CDR3 bases are TGCGCCAGCAGCTCCAGGGGTAGTGTGAACACTGAAGCTTTCTTT. Its translation: CASSSRGSVNTEAFF.

V is TRBV7-2 and J is TRBJ2-5, with 8 bases fitting TRBD2. This CDR3 has 14 residues. The germline gives CDR1 SGHTA, CDR2 FQGNSA. V dropped 4 bases and J dropped 3; count of bases not matched to a gene: 4. The CDR3: CASSSGLGKETQYF. Here the CDR3 DNA reads TGTGCCAGCAGCTCGGGACTAGGAAAAGAGACCCAGTACTTC.

The V and J genes are TRBV11-2 and TRBJ2-7; unclear D gene. Per the germline V gene, CDR1 is SGHAT and CDR2 is FQNNGV. V gave up 1 base and J gave up 2 bases, with 9 bases separating them. This CDR3 region has 14 residues. The CDR3, as DNA: TGTGCCAGCAGCTTAGGGCAGCCCGCCTACGAGCAGTACTTC. Its translation is CASSLGQPAYEQYF. The full variable domain, with the rest looked up from reference TRBV11-2 and TRBJ2-7, is EAGVAQSPRYKIIEKRQSVAFWCNPISGHATLYWYQQILGQGPKLLIQFQNNGVVDDSQLPKDRFSAERLKGVDSTLKIQPAKLEDSAVYLCASSLGQPAYEQYFGPGTRLTVT.

This chain joins TRBV12-5 and TRBJ1-6, with D hard to call. Germline V lookup: CDR1 LGHNT, CDR2 FRNRAP. This CDR3 has 12 amino acids. V lost 7 bases to trimming and J lost 9 bases, with 10 bases between them. The chain's CDR3 is CASAWGRSPLHF. CDR3 nucleotide sequence: TGTGCTAGTGCCTGGGGTCGTTCACCCCTCCACTTT.

The rearrangement links TRBV12-5 to TRBJ1-5; tentative D call: TRBD1 (5 bases). The V and J ends lost 3 bases and 6 bases respectively, with 15 bases between them. The CDR3 sequence is 15 residues long. Germline values: CDR1 LGHNT, CDR2 FRNRAP. The CDR3, as DNA: TGTGCTAGTGGTTTACCATCAGGGTTGCCTCAGCCCCAGCATTTT. Protein: CASGLPSGLPQPQHF. Full variable domain (remainder filled in from reference TRBV12-5 and TRBJ1-5): DARVTQTPRHKVTEMGQEVTMRCQPILGHNTVFWYRQTMMQGLELLAYFRNRAPLDDSGMPKDRFSAEMPDATLATLKIQPSEPRDSAVYFCASGLPSGLPQPQHFGDGTRLSIL.

The chain carries TRBV6-5 and TRBJ1-3; D is ambiguous. Germline values: CDR1 MNHEY, CDR2 SVGAGI. The CDR3 consists of 13 residues. Trimming left V 6 bases short and J 8 bases short, with 14 bases between. The CDR3 protein is CASRIDSRYTIYF. CDR3 in DNA: TGTGCCAGCAGAATAGATAGCAGGTACACCATATATTTT.

The V gene is TRBV15, the J gene TRBJ2-5, with 9 nucleotides matching TRBD2. This CDR3 has 18 amino acids. J was trimmed by 2 bases and V by 0 bases; bases with no gene match: 10. CDR1 and CDR2 (germline): LNHNV, YYDKDF (reference sequence). CDR3 nucleotides: TGTGCCACCAGCAGAGATGGAAGGACTAGCGCTTCACAAGAGACCCAGTACTTC. This encodes CATSRDGRTSASQETQYF.

This chain links TRBV7-2 with TRBJ2-7; 7 bases agree with TRBD2. V was clipped by 1 base and J by 2 bases; unmatched bases: 5. This CDR3 is built from 15 residues. Germline values: CDR1 SGHTA, CDR2 FQGNSA. The CDR3 sequence is CASSLGGGGPYEQYF. The CDR3 region has the DNA TGTGCCAGCAGCTTAGGTGGGGGAGGGCCCTACGAGCAGTACTTC.